What follows are 20 T cell receptor beta chains derived from one specimen sequenced in a study of glioma-infiltrating T cells. TCR alpha and beta CDR3 regions were amplified from RNA using iRepertoire nested multiplex PCR. Each CDR3 protein gets one entry after TCRdb re-called the multiplex PCR reads with MiXCR. The table has under 150,000 distinct CDR3 sequences, about 25% seen once. Sequencing used glioma tissue, nonneoplastic brain tissue, or PBMCs (not recorded which). The receptors were sampled from a human donor with low-grade glioma or glioblastoma, undergoing nonglioma brain surgery, or in good health (not recorded which).

The chain carries TRBV14 and TRBJ2-3; 9 bases map to TRBD2. The germline gives CDR1 SGHDN, CDR2 FVKESK. The CDR3 has 14 amino acids. The V and J ends lost 1 base and 7 bases, in that order; junction bases with no gene match: 3. CDR3 nucleotide sequence: TGTGCCAGCAGCCAAGTGACTAGCGGATATACGCAGTATTTT. Protein: CASSQVTSGYTQYF.

This clonotype was detected a few times. The gene calls are TRBV20-1 and TRBJ1-2; 9 bases fit TRBD1. Germline values: CDR1 DFQATT, CDR2 SNEGSKA (reference sequence). With V trimmed by 0 bases and J by 8 bases, 10 bases remained unmatched. This CDR3 is built from 15 residues. This CDR3 is CSARDSTGGAGGYTF. CDR3 sequence (DNA): TGCAGTGCTAGAGACTCTACAGGGGGCGCGGGAGGCTACACCTTC.

A few counts support this clonotype. V usage is TRBV3-1 and J usage is TRBJ2-1; D unresolved. The V gene's germline CDR1 is LGHDT and CDR2 YNNKEL (reference sequence). This CDR3 has 14 residues. V lost 4 bases and J 4 bases, leaving 11 bases between the germline ends. CDR3 DNA: TGTGCCAGCAGCCCTTTTCCTAAATACAATGAGCAGTTCTTC. Amino acids: CASSPFPKYNEQFF.

About this clonotype itself: A much larger clone sits a single nucleotide away, making a read error possible. The CDR3 does not close with the conserved phenylalanine or tryptophan, likely indicating a read error. This chain connects TRBV20-1 to TRBJ1-5; D is perhaps TRBD1 (5 bases). The CDR3 runs 16 residues. CDR1 DFQATT and CDR2 SNEGSKA come from the germline V gene (reference sequence). With 0 bases removed from V and 1 base from J, the gap between germline ends came to 13 bases. The CDR3 is CSARDTGTESNQPQHL. The CDR3, as DNA: TGCAGTGCTAGAGACACCGGGACGGAAAGCAATCAGCCCCAGCATCTT.

This clonotype was counted ten times or more. V is TRBV20-1 and J is TRBJ2-3, with 13 positions matching TRBD2. This CDR3 has 16 residues. With V trimmed by 3 bases and J by 1 base, 4 bases remained unmatched. Germline CDR1 and CDR2: DFQATT and SNEGSKA (reference sequence). CDR3 in amino acids: CSASETSGGRTDTQYF. DNA of the CDR3: TGCAGTGCTAGTGAGACTAGCGGGGGGCGCACAGATACGCAGTATTTT.

This clonotype was found once. Lacking the conserved final phenylalanine or tryptophan, this CDR3 likely reflects a read error. The gene calls are TRBV24-1 and TRBJ1-2; D perhaps matches TRBD1 (5 bases). The germline V gene has CDR1 KGHDR and CDR2 SFDVKD. The germline V and J ends were trimmed by 3 bases and 8 bases, with 15 bases remaining between them. This CDR3 has 14 amino acids. The CDR3 spells CATSDPGAKNGYTS. The CDR3 DNA is TGTGCCACCAGTGATCCCGGGGCTAAGAACGGCTACACCTCC.

This clonotype was seen many times. V gene TRBV19 combines with J gene TRBJ2-5; D gene uncertain. CDR1 and CDR2 from the germline V gene are LNHDA and SQIVND (reference sequence). V dropped 5 bases and J dropped 1 base, with 8 bases sitting between them. The CDR3 is made up of 13 amino acids. The CDR3 nucleotides are TGTGCCAGTAGTGACGGCTCCCAAGAGACCCAGTACTTC. Translating gives CASSDGSQETQYF.

The V call is TRBV24-1, the J call TRBJ2-1; 8 positions match TRBD1. The CDR3 is 15 amino acids. The germline V gene has CDR1 KGHDR and CDR2 SFDVKD. J was trimmed by 6 bases and V by 3 bases; bases with no gene match: 6. The CDR3 DNA follows: TGTGCCACCAGTGATCCGGGGACAGGACGCAATGAGCAGTTCTTC. It encodes CATSDPGTGRNEQFF.

The chain couples TRBV7-2 to TRBJ1-5; 7 nucleotides match TRBD1. The CDR3 runs to 18 residues. The trim removed 4 bases at V and 2 bases at J, leaving 14 bases unmatched. Germline V gene data show CDR1 as SGHTA and CDR2 as FQGNSA. As DNA, the CDR3 is TGTGCCAGCAGCTCCACAAGGGGGCGTATAGTAGGCAATCAGCCCCAGCATTTT. Amino acids: CASSSTRGRIVGNQPQHF.

The genes are TRBV3-1 and TRBJ1-5; D is ambiguous. With 1 base removed from V and 3 bases from J, the gap between germline ends came to 7 bases. This CDR3 has 14 amino acids. The germline V gene encodes CDR1 LGHDT and CDR2 YNNKEL (reference sequence). The CDR3 nucleotides are TGTGCCAGCAGCCAAGGACTGATCAATCAGCCCCAGCATTTT. Its protein is CASSQGLINQPQHF.

The chain combines TRBV27 with TRBJ1-2, with D possibly being TRBD1 (5 bases). Deletions cut 3 bases from V and 5 bases from J, with 13 bases between. Germline CDR1 MNHEY, CDR2 SMNVEV (reference sequence). The CDR3 loop spans 14 amino acids. CDR3 bases: TGTGCCAGCAGTTTTCTGGAGGGACCTTATGGCTACACCTTC. Protein: CASSFLEGPYGYTF.

By its share, this clonotype is medium-sized. This sequence joins TRBV7-2 and TRBJ2-1; TRBD2 matches 9 bases. Germline V gives CDR1 SGHTA, CDR2 FQGNSA. The trim removed 1 base at V and 9 bases at J, leaving 4 bases unmatched. The CDR3 is 14 residues long. The CDR3 here is CASSLDLAGSEQFF. Written as DNA, the CDR3 is TGTGCCAGCAGCTTAGATCTAGCGGGGAGTGAGCAGTTCTTC.

This clonotype was detected many times. The chain joins TRBV28 to TRBJ2-4, with D possibly TRBD1 on 6 matching bases. The CDR3 spans 13 residues. The germline CDR1 and CDR2 sequences are MDHEN and SYDVKM. The ends were cut back, 1 base at V and 6 bases at J, with 7 bases in the middle. The CDR3 spells CASSLLQGNIQYF. The CDR3 DNA sequence: TGTGCCAGCAGTTTATTACAGGGAAACATTCAGTACTTC.

For the CDR3, the DNA is TGTGCCAGTAGTATAGATTACAGTTACACCGGGGAGCTGTTTTTT. Its translation is CASSIDYSYTGELFF. The chain joins TRBV19 to TRBJ2-2; no clear D gene. CDR1 is LNHDA and CDR2 is SQIVND in the germline V gene (reference sequence). The CDR3 runs to 15 residues. Trimming shortened V by 0 bases and J by 3 bases, and 8 bases separated the two germline ends.

This clonotype was seen a few times. V and J are TRBV19 and TRBJ2-1; the D call may be TRBD1 or TRBD2 (5 bases each). CDR3 length: 13 amino acids. Germline V gives CDR1 LNHDA, CDR2 SQIVND (reference sequence). The V and J ends lost 3 bases and 5 bases respectively, with 8 bases between them. This CDR3 reads CASSIGTHNEQFF. The CDR3 DNA follows: TGTGCCAGTAGTATTGGGACCCACAATGAGCAGTTCTTC.

The chain links TRBV24-1 to TRBJ2-1; D remains ambiguous. The length of the CDR3 is 12 residues. The V gene's germline CDR1 is KGHDR and CDR2 SFDVKD. The V and J ends lost 4 bases and 7 bases respectively, with 7 bases between them. CDR3 DNA: TGTGCCACCAGTGACCAGTATAATGAGCAGTTCTTC. Translating gives CATSDQYNEQFF.

This clonotype was counted a single time. The chain carries TRBV3-1 and TRBJ2-1; TRBD2 agrees at 10 bases. Losses at the gene ends were 6 bases for V and 3 bases for J; bases not matched to a gene: 11. Germline lookup yields CDR1 LGHDT and CDR2 YNNKEL (reference sequence). This CDR3 has 17 amino acids. The CDR3 protein is CASSALTGTSDYNEQFF. CDR3 coding DNA: TGTGCCAGCAGTGCCCTCACCGGGACTAGCGACTACAATGAGCAGTTCTTC.

This clonotype occurred a few times. The V call is TRBV2, the J call TRBJ1-3, with TRBD1 matching 8 bases. Germline assignment: CDR1 SNHLY and CDR2 FYNNEI. CDR3 size: 15 residues. The V and J ends lost 6 bases and 0 bases, in that order; junction bases with no gene match: 4. CDR3 sequence reads: CASSRDRTSGNTIYF. The CDR3 DNA sequence: TGTGCCAGCAGCCGGGACAGGACCTCTGGAAACACCATATATTTT.

The table lists this clonotype with many counts. This chain connects TRBV5-4 to TRBJ1-6; TRBD1 matches 8 bases. This CDR3 has 14 residues. The trim removed 4 bases at V and 7 bases at J, leaving 4 bases unmatched. CDR1 and CDR2 from the germline V gene are SGHNT and YYREEE (reference sequence). This CDR3 reads CASSPGQANSPLHF. Here the CDR3 DNA reads TGTGCCAGCAGCCCGGGACAGGCGAATTCACCCCTCCACTTT. Full variable domain (missing parts from reference TRBV5-4 and TRBJ1-6): ETGVTQSPTHLIKTRGQQVTLRCSSQSGHNTVSWYQQALGQGPQFIFQYYREEENGRGNFPPRFSGLQFPNYSSELNVNALELDDSALYLCASSPGQANSPLHFGNGTRLTVT.

The table lists this clonotype with many counts. The J gene is TRBJ1-2, the V gene TRBV7-9, with 7 bases matching TRBD1. Germline loops: CDR1 SEHNR, CDR2 FQNEAQ (reference sequence). V dropped 7 bases and J dropped 5; count of bases not matched to a gene: 7. This CDR3 comprises 13 residues. CDR3 DNA sequence: TGTGCCAGCACCTTTTCAGGGGGGTATGGCTACACCTTC. It translates to CASTFSGGYGYTF.